This TCR beta chain was identified during a study of CD8+CD57+ T cells in acquired aplastic anemia. As for the study in general: When averaged, DNA from sorted CD4+ and CD8+ cells came to 3.2 ug. Points from the study as a whole: Patients and controls were not found to differ significantly in CD8+ Simpson's diversity.

Genomic DNA, the template, was used for profiling of the TCR beta VDJ and CDR3. TCRdb analysed the reads with MiXCR anew, one entry per CDR3 protein. The table records around 150,000 distinct CDR3 sequences, less than 45% of them present only once. As for this clonotype: The antigen is not known.

The J segment lost 5 bases and the V segment lost 3 bases, leaving 6 bases of the junction unmatched. The germline V gene has CDR1 LNHNV and CDR2 YYDKDF (reference sequence). CDR3 size: 15 residues. This TCR came from a human donor in good health, serving as a control. J is TRBJ2-3 and V is TRBV15; 9 bases match TRBD1. Sample: sorted CD4+, CD8+, or CD8+CD57+ T cells (not recorded which) from PBMCs. The CDR3 DNA follows: TGTGCCACCAGCAGCCGGGACAGGGTCGGAGATACGCAGTATTTT. It encodes CATSSRDRVGDTQYF. Based on the CDR3 plus reference TRBV15 and TRBJ2-3, the full variable domain is DAMVIQNPRYQVTQFGKPVTLSCSQTLNHNVMYWYQQKSSQAPKLLFHYYDKDFNNEADTPDNFQSRRPNTSFCFLDIRSPGLGDTAMYLCATSSRDRVGDTQYFGPGTRLTVL.